The table lists the clone carrying this T cell receptor (beta chain) with a count of one. This record belongs to a study of blood T cell repertoires in COVID-19. Study as a whole: Acute and convalescent COVID-19 samples came from the United States, Italy and Spain. PBMCs, B-cell-depleted T cells, or T cells provided the cDNA or gDNA that made up the material.

The V gene end was trimmed by 4 bases and the J gene end by 7 bases; junction bases not matched to a gene: 2. The CDR3 totals 13 residues. Germline V CDR1 and CDR2: MDHEN, SYDVKM. Study processing details: For nucleated cells, counts were estimated from reference gene primer amplification. The table came from immunoSEQ multiplex PCR; TCRdb's copy has only in-frame clones and leaves some out. Clone size and the V and J calls come from that table; the DNA yielded D and trimming. The table shows 150,000 or so clones, with around 88% occurring only once. J is TRBJ1-2 and V is TRBV28, with 11 bases aligning to TRBD1. Material: peripheral blood. The sequence was collected from a human donor in a cohort sampled during active COVID-19. In nucleotides, the CDR3 is TGTGCCAGCAGTTACGGGACAGGGGGTGGCTACACCTTC. Encoded protein: CASSYGTGGGYTF.